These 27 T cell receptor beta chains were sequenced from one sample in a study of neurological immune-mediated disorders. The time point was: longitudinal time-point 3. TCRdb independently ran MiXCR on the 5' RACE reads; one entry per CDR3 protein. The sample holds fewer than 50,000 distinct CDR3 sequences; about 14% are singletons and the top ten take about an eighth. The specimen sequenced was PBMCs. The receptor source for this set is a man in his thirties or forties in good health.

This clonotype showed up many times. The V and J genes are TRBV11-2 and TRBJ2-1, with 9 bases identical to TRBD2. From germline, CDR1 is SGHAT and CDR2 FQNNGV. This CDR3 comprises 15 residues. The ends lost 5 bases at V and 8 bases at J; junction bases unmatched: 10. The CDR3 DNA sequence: TGTGCCAGCAGCCCCCCCGCGGGAGGGGGAGATGAGCAGTTCTTC. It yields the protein CASSPPAGGGDEQFF. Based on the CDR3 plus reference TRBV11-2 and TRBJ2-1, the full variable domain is EAGVAQSPRYKIIEKRQSVAFWCNPISGHATLYWYQQILGQGPKLLIQFQNNGVVDDSQLPKDRFSAERLKGVDSTLKIQPAKLEDSAVYLCASSPPAGGGDEQFFGPGTRLTVL.

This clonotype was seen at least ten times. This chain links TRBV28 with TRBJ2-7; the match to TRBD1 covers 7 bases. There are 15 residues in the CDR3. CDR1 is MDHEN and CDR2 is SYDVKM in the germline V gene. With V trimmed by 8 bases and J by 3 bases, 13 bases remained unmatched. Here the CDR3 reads CASGLQQGRFYEQYF. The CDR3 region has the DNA TGTGCCAGCGGACTCCAACAGGGGAGATTCTACGAGCAGTACTTC.

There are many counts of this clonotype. This chain's CDR3 is CASSAPGKQFF. In nucleotides, the CDR3 is TGTGCCAGCAGCGCCCCGGGCAAGCAGTTCTTC. The chain recombines TRBV7-9 with TRBJ2-1, with D unresolved. CDR1 and CDR2 from the germline V gene are SEHNR and FQNEAQ (reference sequence). The CDR3 totals 11 residues. Trimming removed 5 bases from V and 11 bases from J, with 10 bases in between.

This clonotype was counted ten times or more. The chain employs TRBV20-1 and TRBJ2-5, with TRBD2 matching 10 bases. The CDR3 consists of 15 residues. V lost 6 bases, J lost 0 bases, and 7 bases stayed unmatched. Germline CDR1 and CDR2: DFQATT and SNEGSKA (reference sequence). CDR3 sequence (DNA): TGCAGTGCAACCCCAGCGGGAGGGTACCAAGAGACCCAGTACTTC. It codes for CSATPAGGYQETQYF.

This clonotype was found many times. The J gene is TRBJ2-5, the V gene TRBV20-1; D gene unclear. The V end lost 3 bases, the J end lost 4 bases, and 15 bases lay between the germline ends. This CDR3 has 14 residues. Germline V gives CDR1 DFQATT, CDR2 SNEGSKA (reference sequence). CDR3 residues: CSARMGILAETQYF. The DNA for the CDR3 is TGCAGTGCTAGGATGGGAATCCTCGCAGAGACCCAGTACTTC.

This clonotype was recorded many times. The CDR3 here is CASSRTDLYPYTF. The CDR3 region has the DNA TGCGCCAGCAGCAGGACAGACCTCTATCCCTACACCTTC. The chain recombines TRBV5-1 with TRBJ1-2, with a weak D call TRBD1 (6 bases). The V and J ends lost 4 bases and 10 bases respectively, with 17 bases between them. Germline V gives CDR1 SGHRS, CDR2 YFSETQ. The CDR3 is 13 amino acids.

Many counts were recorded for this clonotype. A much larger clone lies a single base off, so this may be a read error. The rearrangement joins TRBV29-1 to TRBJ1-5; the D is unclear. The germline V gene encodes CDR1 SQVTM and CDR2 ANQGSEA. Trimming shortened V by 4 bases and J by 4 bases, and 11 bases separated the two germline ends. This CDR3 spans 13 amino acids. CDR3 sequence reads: CSVVQSFNQPQHF. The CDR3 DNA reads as TGCAGCGTTGTTCAGAGCTTTAATCAGCCCCAGCATTTT.

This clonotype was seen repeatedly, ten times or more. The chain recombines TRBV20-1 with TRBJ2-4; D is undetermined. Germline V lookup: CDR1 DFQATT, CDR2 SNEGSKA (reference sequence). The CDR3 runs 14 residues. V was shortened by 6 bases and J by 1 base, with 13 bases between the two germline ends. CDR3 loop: CSAPPSGAKNIQYF. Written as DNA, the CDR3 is TGCAGTGCACCCCCCTCTGGCGCCAAAAACATTCAGTACTTC.

In nucleotides, the CDR3 is TGTGCCAGCAGCCAATGGGGACGGGTCGAGCAGTACTTC. It encodes CASSQWGRVEQYF. The V call is TRBV3-1, the J call TRBJ2-7; D tentatively fits TRBD1 or TRBD2 (5 bases each). V shed 2 bases and J shed 6 bases, with 11 bases lying between them. This CDR3 comprises 13 residues. Germline loops: CDR1 LGHDT, CDR2 YNNKEL (reference sequence).

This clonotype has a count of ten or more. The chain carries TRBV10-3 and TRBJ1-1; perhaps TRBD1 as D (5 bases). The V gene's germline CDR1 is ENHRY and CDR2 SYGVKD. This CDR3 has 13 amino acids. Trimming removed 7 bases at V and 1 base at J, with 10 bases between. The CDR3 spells CAIKDTPNTEAFF. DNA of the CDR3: TGTGCCATCAAGGACACTCCGAACACTGAAGCTTTCTTT.

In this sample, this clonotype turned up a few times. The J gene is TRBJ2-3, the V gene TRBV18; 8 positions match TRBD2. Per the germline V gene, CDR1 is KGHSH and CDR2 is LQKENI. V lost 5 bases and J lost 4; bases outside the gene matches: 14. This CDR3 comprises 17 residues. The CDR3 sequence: CASSGAQLAGGADTQYF. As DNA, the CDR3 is TGTGCCAGCTCAGGCGCTCAGCTAGCGGGCGGCGCAGATACGCAGTATTTT.

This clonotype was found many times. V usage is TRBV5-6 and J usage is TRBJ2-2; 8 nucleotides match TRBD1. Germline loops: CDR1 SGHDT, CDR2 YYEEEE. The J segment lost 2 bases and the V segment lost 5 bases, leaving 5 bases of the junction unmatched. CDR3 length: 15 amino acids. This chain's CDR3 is CASRGGQGNTGELFF. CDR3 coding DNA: TGTGCCAGCAGAGGAGGACAGGGTAACACCGGGGAGCTGTTTTTT. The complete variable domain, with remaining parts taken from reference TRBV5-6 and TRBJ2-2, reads DAGVTQSPTHLIKTRGQQVTLRCSPKSGHDTVSWYQQALGQGPQFIFQYYEEEERQRGNFPDRFSGHQFPNYSSELNVNALLLGDSALYLCASRGGQGNTGELFFGEGSRLTVL.

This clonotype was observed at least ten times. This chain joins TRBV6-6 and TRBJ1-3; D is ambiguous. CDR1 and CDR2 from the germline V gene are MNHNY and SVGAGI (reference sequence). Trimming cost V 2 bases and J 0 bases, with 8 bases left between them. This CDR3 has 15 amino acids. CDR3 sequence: CASSYAALSGNTIYF. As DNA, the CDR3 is TGTGCCAGCAGTTACGCAGCCCTCTCTGGAAACACCATATATTTT.

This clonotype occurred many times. DNA for the CDR3: TGTGCCATCAGTGACCCTAGCGGGAATAAAGATACGCAGTATTTT. It codes for CAISDPSGNKDTQYF. The V call is TRBV10-3, the J call TRBJ2-3; 9 bases align to TRBD2. This CDR3 is 15 amino acids long. Germline assignment: CDR1 ENHRY and CDR2 SYGVKD. Trimming at V came to 3 bases and at J to 5 bases, leaving 6 bases not matched to a gene.

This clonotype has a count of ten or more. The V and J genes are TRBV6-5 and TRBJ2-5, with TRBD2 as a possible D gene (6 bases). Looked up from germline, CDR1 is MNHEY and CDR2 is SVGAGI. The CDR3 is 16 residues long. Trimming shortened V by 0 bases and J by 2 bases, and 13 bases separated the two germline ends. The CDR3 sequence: CASSYSRQGGQETQYF. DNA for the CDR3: TGTGCCAGCAGTTACTCACGGCAGGGAGGTCAAGAGACCCAGTACTTC.

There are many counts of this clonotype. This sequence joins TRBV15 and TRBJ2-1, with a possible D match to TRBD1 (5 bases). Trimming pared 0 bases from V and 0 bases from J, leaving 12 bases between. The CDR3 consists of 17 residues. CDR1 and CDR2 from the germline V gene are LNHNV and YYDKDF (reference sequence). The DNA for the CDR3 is TGTGCCACCAGCAGAGATTTGCAGGGATACTCCTACAATGAGCAGTTCTTC. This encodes CATSRDLQGYSYNEQFF.

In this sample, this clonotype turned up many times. CDR3 sequence: CSARGLREAYEQYF. In DNA, the CDR3 is TGCAGTGCTAGAGGTTTACGGGAGGCCTACGAGCAGTACTTC. V gene TRBV20-1 combines with J gene TRBJ2-7; 7 bases map to TRBD2. CDR1 DFQATT and CDR2 SNEGSKA come from the germline V gene (reference sequence). The CDR3 totals 14 residues. V dropped 1 base and J dropped 2; count of bases not matched to a gene: 5.

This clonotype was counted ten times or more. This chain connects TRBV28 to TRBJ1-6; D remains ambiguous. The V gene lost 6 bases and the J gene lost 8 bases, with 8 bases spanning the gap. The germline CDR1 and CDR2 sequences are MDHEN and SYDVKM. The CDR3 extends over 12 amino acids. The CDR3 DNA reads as TGTGCCAGCAGCAAGGACCATTCACCCCTCCACTTT. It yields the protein CASSKDHSPLHF.

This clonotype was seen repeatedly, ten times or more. The CDR3, as DNA: TGTGCCAGCAGCCCGGGGGGACTCACTGAAGCTTTCTTT. This codes for CASSPGGLTEAFF. The chain combines TRBV7-3 with TRBJ1-1, with a tentative D call TRBD1 (5 bases). CDR3 length equals 13 residues. V lost 5 bases and J 4 bases, leaving 11 bases between the germline ends. Per the germline V gene, CDR1 is SGHTA and CDR2 is FQGTGA.

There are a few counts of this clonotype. CDR3 DNA: TGTGCCAGCAGCCAAGCTGGCACAGATACGCAGTATTTT. This sequence encodes CASSQAGTDTQYF. The chain couples TRBV3-1 to TRBJ2-3, with unresolved D. V was trimmed by 1 base and J by 1 base, leaving 3 bases between them. This CDR3 has 13 amino acids. Germline CDR1 and CDR2: LGHDT and YNNKEL (reference sequence).

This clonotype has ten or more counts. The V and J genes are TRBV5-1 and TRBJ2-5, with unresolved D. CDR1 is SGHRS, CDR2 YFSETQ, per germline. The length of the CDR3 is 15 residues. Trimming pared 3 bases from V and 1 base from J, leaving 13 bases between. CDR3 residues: CASSSSPGVQETQYF. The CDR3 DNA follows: TGCGCCAGCAGCTCCTCTCCAGGTGTCCAAGAGACCCAGTACTTC.

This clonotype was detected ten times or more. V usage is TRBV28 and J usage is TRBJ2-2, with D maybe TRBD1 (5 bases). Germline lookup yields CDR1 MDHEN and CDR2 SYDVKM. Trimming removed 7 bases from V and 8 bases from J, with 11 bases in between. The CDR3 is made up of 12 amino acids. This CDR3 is CASTRGGGELFF. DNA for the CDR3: TGTGCCAGCACAAGGGGTGGGGGGGAGCTGTTTTTT.

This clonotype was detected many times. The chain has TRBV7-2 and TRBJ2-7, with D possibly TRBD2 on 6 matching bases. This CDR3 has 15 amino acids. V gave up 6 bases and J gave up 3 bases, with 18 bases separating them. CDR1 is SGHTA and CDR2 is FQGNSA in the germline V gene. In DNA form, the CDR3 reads TGTGCCAGCAGGGAGACCGTGGGAGGCAACTACGAGCAGTACTTC. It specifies CASRETVGGNYEQYF.

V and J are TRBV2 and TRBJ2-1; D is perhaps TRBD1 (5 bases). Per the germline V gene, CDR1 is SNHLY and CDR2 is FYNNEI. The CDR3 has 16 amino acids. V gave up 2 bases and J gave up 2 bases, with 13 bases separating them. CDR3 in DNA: TGTGCCAGCAGTGAAAGATGGCAGGGTCCCTACAATGAGCAGTTCTTC. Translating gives CASSERWQGPYNEQFF.

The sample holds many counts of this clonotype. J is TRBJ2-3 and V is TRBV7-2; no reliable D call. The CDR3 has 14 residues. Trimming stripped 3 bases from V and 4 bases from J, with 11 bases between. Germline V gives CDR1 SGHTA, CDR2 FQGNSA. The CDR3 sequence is CASSFGIVADTQYF. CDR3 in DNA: TGTGCCAGCAGCTTCGGAATAGTGGCAGATACGCAGTATTTT. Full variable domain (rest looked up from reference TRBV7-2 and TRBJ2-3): GAGVSQSPSNKVTEKGKDVELRCDPISGHTALYWYRQSLGQGLEFLIYFQGNSAPDKSGLPSDRFSAERTGGSVSTLTIQRTQQEDSAVYLCASSFGIVADTQYFGPGTRLTVL.

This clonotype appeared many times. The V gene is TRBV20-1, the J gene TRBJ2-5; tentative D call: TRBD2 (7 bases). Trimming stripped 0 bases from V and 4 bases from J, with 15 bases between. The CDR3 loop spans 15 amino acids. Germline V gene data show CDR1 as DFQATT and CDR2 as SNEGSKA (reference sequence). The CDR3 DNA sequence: TGCAGTGCTAGAGATTCGGGGGGCATTGGAGAGACCCAGTACTTC. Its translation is CSARDSGGIGETQYF.

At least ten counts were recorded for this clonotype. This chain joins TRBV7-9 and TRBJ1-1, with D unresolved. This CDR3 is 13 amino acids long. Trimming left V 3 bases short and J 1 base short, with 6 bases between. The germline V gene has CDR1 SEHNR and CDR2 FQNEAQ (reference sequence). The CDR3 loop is CASSFFGNTEAFF. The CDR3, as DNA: TGTGCCAGCAGCTTCTTTGGGAACACTGAAGCTTTCTTT.